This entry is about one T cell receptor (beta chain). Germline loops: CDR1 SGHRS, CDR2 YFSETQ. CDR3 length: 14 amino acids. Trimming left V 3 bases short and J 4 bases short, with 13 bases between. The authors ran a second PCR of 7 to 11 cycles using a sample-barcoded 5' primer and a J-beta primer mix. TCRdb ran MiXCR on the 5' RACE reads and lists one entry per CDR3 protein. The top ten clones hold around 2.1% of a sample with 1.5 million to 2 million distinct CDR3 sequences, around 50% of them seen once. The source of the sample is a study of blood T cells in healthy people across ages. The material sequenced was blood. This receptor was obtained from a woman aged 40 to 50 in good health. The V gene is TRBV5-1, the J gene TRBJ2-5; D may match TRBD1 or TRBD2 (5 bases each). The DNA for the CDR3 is TGCGCCAGCAGCTCCCAGCCCGGGGCAGAGACCCAGTACTTC. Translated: CASSSQPGAETQYF.